This T cell receptor beta chain is from a study of early stage breast cancer tumors. Overall study context: ER+/PR+/HER2- status applied to about 70% of the 16 invasive breast tumors.

The germline V gene encodes CDR1 MNHEY and CDR2 SVGAGI. V trimming: 0 bases; J trimming: 5 bases; junction bases outside the gene matches: 8. The CDR3 has 16 residues. Sequencing used immunoSEQ multiplex PCR; TCRdb keeps in-frame clones, though not all of them. The sample carries some 15,000 clones, 75% to 85% recorded once. This normal breast sample came from a site about 2-4.5 cm away from the tumor. Source material: normal breast tissue next to the tumor. The sequence was collected from a person in their fifties with breast cancer. V is TRBV6-5 and J is TRBJ2-5; TRBD2 matches 8 bases. The CDR3 nucleotides are TGTGCCAGCAGTTACTCAACTAGCGGAAGGTGGGAGACCCAGTACTTC. This codes for CASSYSTSGRWETQYF.